This T cell receptor beta chain appears in the sequencing data of a study of regulatory T cells in long-lasting Graves disease. Points from the study as a whole: Few sampled subjects may have lowered accuracy.

This clonotype occurred many times. Its matching antigen is unknown. Specified time point: newly diagnosed GD, antithyroid drugs for less than 3 months. PBMC RNA was the source of the TCR library. With iRepertoire HTBI primers and Arm-PCR of CDR3 regions, TCR beta libraries were built. A single record per CDR3 protein comes from TCRdb applying MiXCR to the multiplex PCR reads. The repertoire consists of 400,000 to 550,000 distinct CDR3 sequences, with roughly 17% occurring once and the leading ten covering about 10%. The data also belong to a second study, concerning T cells in Graves' hyperthyroidism and ophthalmopathy. As that report states: The HTBI primer set served for first-round RT-PCR of the TCR CDR3.

This sequence was found in a woman aged 30 to 39 with Graves disease. This sample comprised peripheral blood mononuclear cells (PBMCs), obtained at new diagnosis, from a patient treated with antithyroid drugs.

CDR3 coding DNA: TGTGCCAGCAGTTTCCCGACTAGCGGCCACAATGAGCAGTTCTTC. It yields the protein CASSFPTSGHNEQFF. The V gene is TRBV28, the J gene TRBJ2-1; the match to TRBD2 covers 9 bases. V lost 3 bases, J lost 5 bases, and 5 bases stayed unmatched. CDR3 size: 15 residues. CDR1 and CDR2 from the germline V gene are MDHEN and SYDVKM.